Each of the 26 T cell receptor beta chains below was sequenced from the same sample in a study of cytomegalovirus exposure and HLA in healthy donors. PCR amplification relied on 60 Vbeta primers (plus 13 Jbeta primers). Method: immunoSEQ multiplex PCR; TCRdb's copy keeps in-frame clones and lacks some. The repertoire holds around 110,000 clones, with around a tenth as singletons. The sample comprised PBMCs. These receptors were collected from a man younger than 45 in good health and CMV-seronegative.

CDR3 coding DNA: TGTGCCAGCAGCTCCGGACAGGGTCCGGAAAAACTGTTTTTT. Its protein product is CASSSGQGPEKLFF. V is TRBV7-9 and J is TRBJ1-4, with 8 bases fitting TRBD1. The CDR3 is 14 amino acids. CDR1 and CDR2 (germline): SEHNR, FQNEAQ (reference sequence). J gave up 8 bases and V 4 bases, and 6 bases lay outside the gene matches.

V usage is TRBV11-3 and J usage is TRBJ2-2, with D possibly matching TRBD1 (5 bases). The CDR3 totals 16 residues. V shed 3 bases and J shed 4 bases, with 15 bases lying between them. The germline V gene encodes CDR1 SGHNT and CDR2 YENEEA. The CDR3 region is CASSFDRRGSTGELFF. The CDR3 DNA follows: TGTGCCAGCAGCTTCGACAGAAGGGGTAGCACCGGGGAGCTGTTTTTT.

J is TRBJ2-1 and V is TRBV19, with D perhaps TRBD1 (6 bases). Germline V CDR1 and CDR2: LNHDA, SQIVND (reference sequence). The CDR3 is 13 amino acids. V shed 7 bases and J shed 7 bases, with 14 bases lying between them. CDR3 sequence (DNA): TGTGCCAGTACCCCCACAGGGAATAATGAGCAGTTCTTC. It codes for CASTPTGNNEQFF.

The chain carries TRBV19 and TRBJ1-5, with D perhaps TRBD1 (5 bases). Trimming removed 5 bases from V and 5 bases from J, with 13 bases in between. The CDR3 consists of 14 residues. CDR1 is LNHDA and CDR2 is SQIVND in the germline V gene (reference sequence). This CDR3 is CASSSHGTDQPQHF. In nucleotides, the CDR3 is TGTGCCAGTAGTTCCCACGGGACTGATCAGCCCCAGCATTTT.

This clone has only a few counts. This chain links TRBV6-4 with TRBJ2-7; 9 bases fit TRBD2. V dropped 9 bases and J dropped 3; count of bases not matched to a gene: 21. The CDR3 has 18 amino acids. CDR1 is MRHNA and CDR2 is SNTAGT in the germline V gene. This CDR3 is CASPAWREGVPRGYEQYF. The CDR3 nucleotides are TGTGCCAGTCCCGCCTGGCGGGAGGGGGTCCCTCGGGGCTACGAGCAGTACTTC.

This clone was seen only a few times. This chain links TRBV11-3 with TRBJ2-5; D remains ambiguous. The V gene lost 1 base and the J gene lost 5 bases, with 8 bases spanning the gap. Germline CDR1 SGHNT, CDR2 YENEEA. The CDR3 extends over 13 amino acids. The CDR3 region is CASSLGPRETQYF. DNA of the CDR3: TGTGCCAGCAGCTTAGGCCCTCGGGAGACCCAGTACTTC.

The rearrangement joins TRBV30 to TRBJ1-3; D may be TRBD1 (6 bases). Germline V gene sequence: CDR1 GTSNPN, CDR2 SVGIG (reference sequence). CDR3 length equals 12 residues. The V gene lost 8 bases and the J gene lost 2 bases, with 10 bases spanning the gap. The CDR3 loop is CALGGAGNTIYF. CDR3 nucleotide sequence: TGTGCCCTAGGGGGAGCTGGAAACACCATATATTTT.

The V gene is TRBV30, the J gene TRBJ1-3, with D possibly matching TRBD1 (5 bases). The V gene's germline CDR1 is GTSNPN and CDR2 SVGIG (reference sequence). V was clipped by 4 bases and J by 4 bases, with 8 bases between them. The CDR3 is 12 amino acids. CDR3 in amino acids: CAWKGLGNTIYF. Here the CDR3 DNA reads TGTGCCTGGAAGGGGCTGGGAAACACCATATATTTT. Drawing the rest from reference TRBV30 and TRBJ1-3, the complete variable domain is SQTIHQWPATLVQPVGSPLSLECTVEGTSNPNLYWYRQAAGRGLQLLFYSVGIGQISSEVPQNLSASRPQDRQFILSSKKLLLSDSGFYLCAWKGLGNTIYFGEGSWLTVV.

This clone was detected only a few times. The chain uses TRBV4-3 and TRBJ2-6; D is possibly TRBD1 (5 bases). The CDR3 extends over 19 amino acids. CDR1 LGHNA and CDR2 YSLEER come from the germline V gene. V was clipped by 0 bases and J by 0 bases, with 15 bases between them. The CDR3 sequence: CASSQEGWGYNSGANVLTF. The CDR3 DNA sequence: TGCGCCAGCAGCCAAGAAGGGTGGGGCTACAACTCTGGGGCCAACGTCCTGACTTTC.

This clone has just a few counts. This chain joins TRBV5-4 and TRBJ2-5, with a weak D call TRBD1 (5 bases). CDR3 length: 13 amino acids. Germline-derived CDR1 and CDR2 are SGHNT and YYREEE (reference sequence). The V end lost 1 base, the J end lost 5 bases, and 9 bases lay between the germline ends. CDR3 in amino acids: CASSLQGWETQYF. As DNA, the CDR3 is TGTGCCAGCAGCTTGCAGGGTTGGGAGACCCAGTACTTC.

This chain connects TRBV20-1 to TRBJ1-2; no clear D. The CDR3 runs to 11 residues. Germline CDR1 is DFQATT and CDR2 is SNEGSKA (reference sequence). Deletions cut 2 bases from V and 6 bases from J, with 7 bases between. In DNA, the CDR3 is TGCAGTGCTAGACACACCAATGGCTACACCTTC. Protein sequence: CSARHTNGYTF.

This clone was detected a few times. CDR3: CASSLGQDFNEQYF. CDR3 sequence (DNA): TGTGCCAGCAGCCTGGGACAGGACTTTAACGAGCAGTACTTC. The rearrangement uses TRBV27 and TRBJ2-7, with TRBD1 identical over 8 bases. CDR1 MNHEY and CDR2 SMNVEV come from the germline V gene (reference sequence). This CDR3 region has 14 residues. Trimming at V came to 6 bases and at J to 5 bases, leaving 9 bases not matched to a gene.

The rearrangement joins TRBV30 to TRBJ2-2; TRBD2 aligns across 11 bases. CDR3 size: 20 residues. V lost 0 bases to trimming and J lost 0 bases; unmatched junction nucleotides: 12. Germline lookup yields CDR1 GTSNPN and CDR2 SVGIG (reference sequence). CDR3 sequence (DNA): TGTGCCTGGAGTGTTGGGTTATGGGGACTAGCGGACGCGAACACCGGGGAGCTGTTTTTT. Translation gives CAWSVGLWGLADANTGELFF.

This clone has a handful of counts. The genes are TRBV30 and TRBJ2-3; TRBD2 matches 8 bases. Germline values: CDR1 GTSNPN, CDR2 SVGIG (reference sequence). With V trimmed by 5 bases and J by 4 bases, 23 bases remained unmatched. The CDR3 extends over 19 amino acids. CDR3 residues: CAWDDNLWGLGKNPDTQYF. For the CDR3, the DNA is TGTGCCTGGGACGACAACCTTTGGGGACTAGGAAAAAACCCAGATACGCAGTATTTT.

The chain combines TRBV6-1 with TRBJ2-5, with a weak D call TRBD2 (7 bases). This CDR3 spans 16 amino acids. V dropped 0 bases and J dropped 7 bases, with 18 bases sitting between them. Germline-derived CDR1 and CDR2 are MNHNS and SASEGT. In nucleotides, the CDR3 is TGTGCCAGCAGTGAAGCCCGGGGGGCCCTACTGGGGACCCAGTACTTC. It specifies CASSEARGALLGTQYF.

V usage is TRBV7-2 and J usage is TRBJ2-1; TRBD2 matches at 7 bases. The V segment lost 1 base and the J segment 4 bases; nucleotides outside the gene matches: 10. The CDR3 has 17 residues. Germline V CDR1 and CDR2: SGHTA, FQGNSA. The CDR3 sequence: CASSLVGGGSLYNEQFF. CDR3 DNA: TGTGCCAGCAGCTTAGTTGGTGGCGGGAGTCTGTACAATGAGCAGTTCTTC.

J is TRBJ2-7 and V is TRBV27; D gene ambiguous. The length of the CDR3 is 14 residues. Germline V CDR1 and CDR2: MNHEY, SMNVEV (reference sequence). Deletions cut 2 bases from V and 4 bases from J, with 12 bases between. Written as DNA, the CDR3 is TGTGCCAGCAGTTTAGCGTCTGGTCTTTACGAGCAGTACTTC. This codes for CASSLASGLYEQYF.

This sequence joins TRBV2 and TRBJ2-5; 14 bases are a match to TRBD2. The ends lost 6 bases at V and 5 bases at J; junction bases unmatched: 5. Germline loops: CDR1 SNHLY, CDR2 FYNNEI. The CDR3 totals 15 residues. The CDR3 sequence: CASREGLAGAETQYF. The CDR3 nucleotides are TGTGCCAGCAGGGAGGGACTAGCGGGGGCGGAGACCCAGTACTTC.

DNA for the CDR3: TGTGCCAGCAGCCATTATTGGAGCGGGAAATCCGATACGCAGTATTTT. Translating it yields CASSHYWSGKSDTQYF. This chain connects TRBV4-2 to TRBJ2-3; the match to TRBD2 covers 7 bases. The CDR3 covers 16 residues. CDR1 is LGHNA and CDR2 is YNFKEQ in the germline V gene. With V trimmed by 3 bases and J by 6 bases, 12 bases remained unmatched.

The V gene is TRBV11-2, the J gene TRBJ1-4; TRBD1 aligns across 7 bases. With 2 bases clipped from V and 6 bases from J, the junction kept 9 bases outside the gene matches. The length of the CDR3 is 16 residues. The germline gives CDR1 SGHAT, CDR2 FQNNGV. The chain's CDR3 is CASSLRFKGADEKLFF. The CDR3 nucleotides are TGTGCCAGCAGCTTACGCTTTAAGGGGGCGGATGAAAAACTGTTTTTT.

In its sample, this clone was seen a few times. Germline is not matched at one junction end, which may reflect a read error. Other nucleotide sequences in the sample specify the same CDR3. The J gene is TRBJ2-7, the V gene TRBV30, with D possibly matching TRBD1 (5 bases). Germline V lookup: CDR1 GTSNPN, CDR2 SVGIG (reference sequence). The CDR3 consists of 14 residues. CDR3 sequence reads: CAWSAGPGSYEKYF. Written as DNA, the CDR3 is TGTGCCTGGAGTGCAGGGCCTGGCTCCTACGAGAAGTACTTT.

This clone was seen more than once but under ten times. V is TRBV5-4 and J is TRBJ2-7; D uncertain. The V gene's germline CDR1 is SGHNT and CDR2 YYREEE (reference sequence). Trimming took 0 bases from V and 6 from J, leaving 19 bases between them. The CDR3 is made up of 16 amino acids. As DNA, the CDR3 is TGTGCCAGCAGCTTGGGATCTCTGGGCCCAGTGGGCGAGCAGTACTTC. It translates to CASSLGSLGPVGEQYF.

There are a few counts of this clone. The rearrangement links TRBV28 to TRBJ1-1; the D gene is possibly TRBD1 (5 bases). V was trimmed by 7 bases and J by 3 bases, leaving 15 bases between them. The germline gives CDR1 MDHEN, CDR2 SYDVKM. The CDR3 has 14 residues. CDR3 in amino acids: CASIMEGSHTEAFF. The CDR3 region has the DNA TGTGCCAGCATCATGGAGGGGTCGCACACTGAAGCTTTCTTT.

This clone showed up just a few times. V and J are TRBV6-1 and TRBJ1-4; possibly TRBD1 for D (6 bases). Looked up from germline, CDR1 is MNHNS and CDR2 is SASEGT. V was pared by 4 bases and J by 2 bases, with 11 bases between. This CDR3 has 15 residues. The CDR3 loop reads CASSVGTNTNEKLFF. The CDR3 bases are TGTGCCAGCAGTGTCGGGACAAACACTAATGAAAAACTGTTTTTT.

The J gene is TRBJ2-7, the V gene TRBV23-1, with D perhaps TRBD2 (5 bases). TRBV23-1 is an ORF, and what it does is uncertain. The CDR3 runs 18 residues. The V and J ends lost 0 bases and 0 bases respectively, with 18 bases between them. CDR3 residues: CASSQSSPRRQNSYEQYF. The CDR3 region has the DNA TGCGCCAGCAGTCAATCGAGTCCCCGGAGGCAGAACTCCTACGAGCAGTACTTC.

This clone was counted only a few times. This CDR3 reads CASTRGEGGEKLFF. CDR3 bases: TGTGCCAGCACCAGGGGTGAGGGTGGTGAAAAACTGTTTTTT. This sequence joins TRBV2 and TRBJ1-4; tentatively, D is TRBD1 (6 bases). The germline V and J ends were trimmed by 7 bases and 7 bases, with 16 bases remaining between them. CDR3 length equals 14 residues. Germline V gene data show CDR1 as SNHLY and CDR2 as FYNNEI.